This T cell receptor beta chain comes out of a study of resident and recirculating memory T cells in vitiligo. Background on the study: Samples were epidermis from two lesional and two nonlesional sites, plus PBMCs. Whole samples, not sorted cells, were homogenized and used for genomic DNA extraction. Study results and caveats: Different lesions suggested infiltration by different T cell clones.

In the case of this clone: Its antigen remains unknown.

Stable patients also lacked confetti depigmentation, a sign of active vitiligo. Assay used: immunoSEQ multiplex PCR; TCRdb lists only in-frame clones, some missing. Of fewer than 80,000 clones in the sample, approximately 89% are singletons; the top ten hold less than 5.5%. The clonotype comes from a male donor with vitiligo. Sequencing was done on a sample of blood.

The chain's CDR3 is CASSSQSGNEQYF. Here the CDR3 DNA reads TGTGCCAGCAGCTCACAGTCGGGGAACGAGCAGTACTTC. The chain carries TRBV13 and TRBJ2-7, with a tentative D call TRBD2 (5 bases). V shed 4 bases and J shed 5 bases, with 12 bases lying between them. The CDR3 runs to 13 residues. Germline V gives CDR1 PRHDT, CDR2 FYEKMQ (reference sequence).